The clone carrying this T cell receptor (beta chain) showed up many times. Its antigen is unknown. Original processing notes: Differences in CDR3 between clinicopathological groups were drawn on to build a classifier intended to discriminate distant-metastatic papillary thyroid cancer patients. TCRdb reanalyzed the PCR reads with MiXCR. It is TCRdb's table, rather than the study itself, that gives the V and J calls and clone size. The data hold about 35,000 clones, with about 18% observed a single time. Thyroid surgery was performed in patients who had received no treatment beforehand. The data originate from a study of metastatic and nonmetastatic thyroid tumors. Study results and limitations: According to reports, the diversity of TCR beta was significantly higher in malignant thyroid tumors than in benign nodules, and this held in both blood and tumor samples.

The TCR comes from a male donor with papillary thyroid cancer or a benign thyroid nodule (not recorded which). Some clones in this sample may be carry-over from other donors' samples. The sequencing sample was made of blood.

CDR3 residues: CASRTVGAVADTQYF. The CDR3 DNA is TGTGCCAGCAGAACCGTCGGGGCGGTGGCAGATACGCAGTATTTT. This chain links TRBV6-1 with TRBJ2-3; D may be TRBD1 or TRBD2 (5 bases each). This CDR3 spans 15 amino acids. Trimming removed 6 bases at V and 4 bases at J, with 17 bases between. Germline-derived CDR1 and CDR2 are MNHNS and SASEGT.